This T cell receptor (beta chain) was retrieved from a study of cytomegalovirus exposure and HLA in healthy donors. Looking at the study overall: Within an early data release were about 85 million unique TCRs drawn from HLA-typed donors. The study's findings and limits: A later look showed TCR association rates differing by HLA locus, highest for DRB1 and lowest for HLA-C. One variant, a missense change in DCLRE1C, was linked in a later analysis to TCR beta V- and J-gene trimming.

With respect to this clone: Its antigen is unidentified.

Vbeta (60) and Jbeta (13) primers were used in the PCR. Using immunoSEQ multiplex PCR, the repertoire was profiled, and TCRdb retains in-frame clones only, with some absent. Altogether roughly 180,000 clones are present, approximately 88% being singletons, with the ten largest covering 1.2%. Trimming removed 7 bases at V and 8 bases at J, with 20 bases between. The CDR3 loop spans 14 amino acids. Germline V gene data show CDR1 as MNHEY and CDR2 as SVGAGI. The chain is built from TRBV6-5 and TRBJ1-2, with TRBD1 as a possible D gene (5 bases). Sequenced: PBMCs. This TCR was sampled from a boy younger than 10 in good health and CMV-seronegative. The DNA of the CDR3 is TGTGCCAGCACTAGCTTGCGGGGTGCAGGGGGCTACACCTTC. Amino acid sequence: CASTSLRGAGGYTF.